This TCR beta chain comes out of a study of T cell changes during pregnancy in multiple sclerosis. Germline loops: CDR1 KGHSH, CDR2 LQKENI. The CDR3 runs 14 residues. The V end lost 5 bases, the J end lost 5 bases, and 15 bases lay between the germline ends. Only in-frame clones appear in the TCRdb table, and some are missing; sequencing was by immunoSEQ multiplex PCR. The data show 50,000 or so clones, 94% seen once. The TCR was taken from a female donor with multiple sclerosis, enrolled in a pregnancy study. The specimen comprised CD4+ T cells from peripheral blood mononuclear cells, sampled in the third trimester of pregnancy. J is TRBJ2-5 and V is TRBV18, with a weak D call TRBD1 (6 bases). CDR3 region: CASSRRSGVETQYF. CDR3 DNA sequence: TGTGCCAGCTCAAGGAGGTCAGGGGTGGAGACCCAGTACTTC.